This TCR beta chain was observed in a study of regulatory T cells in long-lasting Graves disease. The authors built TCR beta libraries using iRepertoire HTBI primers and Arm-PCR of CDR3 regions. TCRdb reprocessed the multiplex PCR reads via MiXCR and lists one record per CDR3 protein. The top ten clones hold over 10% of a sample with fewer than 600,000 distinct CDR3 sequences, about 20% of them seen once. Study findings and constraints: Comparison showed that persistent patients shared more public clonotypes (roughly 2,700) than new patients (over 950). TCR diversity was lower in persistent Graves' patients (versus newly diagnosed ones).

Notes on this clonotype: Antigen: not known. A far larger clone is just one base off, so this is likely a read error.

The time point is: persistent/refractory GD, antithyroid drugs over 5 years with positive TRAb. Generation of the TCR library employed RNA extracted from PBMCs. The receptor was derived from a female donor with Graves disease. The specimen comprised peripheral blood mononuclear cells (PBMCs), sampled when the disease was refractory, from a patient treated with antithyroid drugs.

This CDR3 reads CASRGHLMGETQYF. In DNA form, the CDR3 reads TGTGCCAGCAGGGGACATCTCATGGGGGAGACCCAGTACTTC. The chain combines TRBV27 with TRBJ2-5; a weak D match, TRBD1 (6 bases). The ends were cut back, 6 bases at V and 5 bases at J, with 16 bases in the middle. Germline lookup yields CDR1 MNHEY and CDR2 SMNVEV (reference sequence). This CDR3 spans 14 amino acids.